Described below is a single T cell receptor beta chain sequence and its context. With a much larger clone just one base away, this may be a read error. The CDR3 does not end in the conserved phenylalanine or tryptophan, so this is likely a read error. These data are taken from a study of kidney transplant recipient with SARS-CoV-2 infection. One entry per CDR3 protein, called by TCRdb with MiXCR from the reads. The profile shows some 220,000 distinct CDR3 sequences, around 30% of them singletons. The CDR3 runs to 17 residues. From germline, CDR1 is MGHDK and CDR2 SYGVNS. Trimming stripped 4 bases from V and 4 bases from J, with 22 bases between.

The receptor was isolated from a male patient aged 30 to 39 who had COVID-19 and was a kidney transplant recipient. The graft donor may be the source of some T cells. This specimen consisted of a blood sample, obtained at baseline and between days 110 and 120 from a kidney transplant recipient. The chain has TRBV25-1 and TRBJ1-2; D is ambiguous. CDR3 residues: CASSGEKELGKTYGYTL. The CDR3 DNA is TGTGCCAGCAGTGGGGAGAAAGAACTGGGAAAGACCTATGGCTACACCCTC.